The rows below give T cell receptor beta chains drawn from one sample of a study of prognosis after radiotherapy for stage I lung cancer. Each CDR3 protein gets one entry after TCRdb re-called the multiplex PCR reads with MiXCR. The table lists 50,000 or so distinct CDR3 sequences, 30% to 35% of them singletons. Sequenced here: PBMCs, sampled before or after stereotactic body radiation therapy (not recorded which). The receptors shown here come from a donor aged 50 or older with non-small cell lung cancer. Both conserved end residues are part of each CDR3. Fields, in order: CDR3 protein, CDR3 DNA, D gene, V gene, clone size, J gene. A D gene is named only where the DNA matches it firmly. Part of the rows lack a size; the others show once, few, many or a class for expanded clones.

CDR3: CASSLSQGAYEQYF; DNA: TGTGCCAGCAGCTTGTCGCAGGGGGCCTACGAGCAGTACTTC; D: TRBD1; V: TRBV7-9; size: many; J: TRBJ2-7
CDR3: CAISARNNEKLFF; DNA: TGTGCCATCAGTGCTCGAAATAATGAAAAACTGTTTTTT; D: NA; V: TRBV10-3; size: many; J: TRBJ1-4
CDR3: CASSRVGPTYTQYF; DNA: TGTGCCAGCAGCCGGGTGGGGCCCACATATACGCAGTATTTT; D: NA; V: TRBV7-9; size: NA; J: TRBJ2-3
CDR3: CASSNAQGALGVPDTQYF; DNA: TGCGCCAGCAGCAACGCGCAGGGGGCGCTAGGGGTTCCAGATACGCAGTATTTT; D: TRBD1; V: TRBV5-1; size: once; J: TRBJ2-3
CDR3: CASSQARRNTEAFF; DNA: TGCGCCAGCAGCCAGGCGAGGAGGAACACTGAAGCTTTCTTT; D: NA; V: TRBV4-1; size: many; J: TRBJ1-1
CDR3: CSARDGGVVKYEQYF; DNA: TGCAGTGCTAGAGACGGAGGGGTGGTAAAGTACGAGCAGTACTTC; D: NA; V: TRBV20-1; size: many; J: TRBJ2-7
CDR3: CASDSGTSNEQFF; DNA: TGCGCCAGCGACTCCGGGACTAGCAATGAGCAGTTCTTC; D: TRBD2; V: TRBV5-1; size: many; J: TRBJ2-1
CDR3: CASSWTSGSLLQYF; DNA: TGTGCCAGCAGTTGGACTAGCGGGAGCCTGTTGCAGTACTTC; D: TRBD2; V: TRBV2; size: NA; J: TRBJ2-7
CDR3: CASSRGVLCIQYF; DNA: TGTGCCAGCAGCCGGGGAGTGTTGTGCATTCAGTACTTC; D: NA; V: TRBV6-2/TRBV6-3; size: NA; J: TRBJ2-4
CDR3: CASSHPGPPGVYEQYF; DNA: TGTGCCAGCAGCCATCCCGGACCTCCCGGGGTCTACGAGCAGTACTTC; D: NA; V: TRBV14; size: many; J: TRBJ2-7
CDR3: CASITPGQGLYVYTF; DNA: TGTGCCAGCATTACGCCGGGACAGGGGCTGTATGTCTACACCTTC; D: TRBD1; V: TRBV6-1; size: NA; J: TRBJ1-2
CDR3: CASSFRGNTEAFF; DNA: TGCGCCAGCAGCTTCAGGGGGAACACTGAAGCTTTCTTT; D: NA; V: TRBV5-1; size: NA; J: TRBJ1-1
CDR3: CATIPGLDGGGTGELFF; DNA: TGCGCCACCATCCCCGGACTCGACGGTGGGGGCACCGGGGAGCTGTTTTTT; D: NA; V: TRBV5-1; size: NA; J: TRBJ2-2
CDR3: CASSFTGGGDYGYTF; DNA: TGTGCCAGCAGCTTCACTGGGGGGGGCGACTATGGCTACACCTTC; D: NA; V: TRBV7-9; size: many; J: TRBJ1-2
CDR3: CASKPGIMNTEAFF; DNA: TGTGCCAGCAAACCCGGGATCATGAACACTGAAGCTTTCTTT; D: NA; V: TRBV6-1; size: many; J: TRBJ1-1
CDR3: CASSLGQMDEQFF; DNA: TGTGCCAGCAGCTTAGGCCAGATGGATGAGCAGTTCTTC; D: NA; V: TRBV7-9; size: NA; J: TRBJ2-1
CDR3: CASKTGTDNSPLHF; DNA: TGTGCCAGCAAAACCGGGACTGACAATTCACCCCTCCACTTT; D: NA; V: TRBV28; size: NA; J: TRBJ1-6
CDR3: CASIGGQSRTGDLFF; DNA: TGTGCCAGTATCGGGGGACAGTCTCGCACCGGGGATCTGTTTTTT; D: NA; V: TRBV19; size: NA; J: TRBJ2-2
CDR3: CSARGRLATYEQYF; DNA: TGCAGTGCTAGAGGGAGACTAGCGACCTACGAGCAGTACTTC; D: TRBD2; V: TRBV20-1; size: many; J: TRBJ2-7
CDR3: CAWVRAGVGGNEQFF; DNA: TGTGCCTGGGTTCGAGCGGGAGTGGGGGGCAATGAGCAGTTCTTC; D: TRBD2; V: TRBV30; size: many; J: TRBJ2-1
CDR3: CASSFRAYFGNTIYF; DNA: TGTGCCAGCAGCTTCCGGGCCTACTTTGGAAACACCATATATTTT; D: NA; V: TRBV7-2; size: many; J: TRBJ1-3
CDR3: CASSFGGETQYF; DNA: TGTGCCAGCAGCTTTGGGGGGGAGACCCAGTACTTC; D: NA; V: TRBV5-5; size: many; J: TRBJ2-5
CDR3: CASSQTGSKETQYF; DNA: TGCGCCAGCAGCCAAACAGGGTCTAAAGAGACCCAGTACTTC; D: NA; V: TRBV4-1; size: NA; J: TRBJ2-5
CDR3: CSASGTSGSGAPHDTQYF; DNA: TGCAGTGCTAGTGGGACTAGCGGGAGTGGGGCCCCACACGATACGCAGTATTTT; D: TRBD2; V: TRBV20-1; size: many; J: TRBJ2-3
CDR3: CRARGTDRGNTEAFF; DNA: TGCAGGGCTAGAGGAACCGACAGGGGGAACACTGAAGCTTTCTTT; D: TRBD1; V: TRBV20-1; size: NA; J: TRBJ1-1
CDR3: CASSYSARFGREGHFYEQYF; DNA: TGTGCCAGCAGTTACTCGGCTAGGTTCGGGCGGGAGGGGCATTTTTACGAGCAGTACTTC; D: TRBD2; V: TRBV6-5; size: many; J: TRBJ2-7
CDR3: CASSLSGFDEKLFF; DNA: TGCGCCAGCAGCTTGTCCGGTTTCGACGAAAAACTGTTTTTT; D: NA; V: TRBV5-1; size: many; J: TRBJ1-4
CDR3: CASSLMSQPQETQYF; DNA: TGTGCCAGCAGCTTAATGAGCCAGCCCCAAGAGACCCAGTACTTC; D: NA; V: TRBV5-5; size: many; J: TRBJ2-5
CDR3: CASSMGGDEQYF; DNA: TGTGCCAGCAGCATGGGGGGGGACGAGCAGTACTTC; D: TRBD2; V: TRBV7-6; size: many; J: TRBJ2-7
CDR3: CASSIEPVRYGYTF; DNA: TGTGCCAGTAGTATAGAACCCGTCCGCTATGGCTACACCTTC; D: NA; V: TRBV19; size: many; J: TRBJ1-2
CDR3: CASSEAQGYNSPLHF; DNA: TGTGCCAGCAGTGAAGCTCAGGGTTATAATTCACCCCTCCACTTT; D: NA; V: TRBV2; size: many; J: TRBJ1-6
CDR3: CSARDRGQGTEAFF; DNA: TGCAGTGCTAGAGACAGGGGGCAGGGCACTGAAGCTTTCTTT; D: TRBD1; V: TRBV20-1; size: many; J: TRBJ1-1
CDR3: CASSQDLGLGSPLHF; DNA: TGCGCCAGCAGCCAAGACTTGGGTCTGGGTTCACCCCTCCACTTT; D: NA; V: TRBV4-1; size: large; J: TRBJ1-6
CDR3: CASSLGATEKQYF; DNA: TGTGCCAGCAGCTTAGGGGCGACAGAAAAGCAGTACTTC; D: NA; V: TRBV7-8; size: NA; J: TRBJ2-7
CDR3: CASGLAGSYEQYF; DNA: TGTGCCAGTGGACTAGCGGGAAGCTACGAGCAGTACTTC; D: TRBD2; V: TRBV27; size: many; J: TRBJ2-7
CDR3: CASSLTGTTSYEQYF; DNA: TGTGCCAGCTCACTGACCGGGACTACCTCCTACGAGCAGTACTTC; D: TRBD2; V: TRBV18; size: many; J: TRBJ2-7
CDR3: CSATTPTLYQETQYF; DNA: TGCAGTGCTACGACTCCGACACTGTACCAAGAGACCCAGTACTTC; D: NA; V: TRBV20-1; size: many; J: TRBJ2-5
CDR3: CASSEAGGSTDTQYF; DNA: TGTGCCAGCAGTGAAGCGGGCGGGAGCACAGATACGCAGTATTTT; D: NA; V: TRBV25-1; size: many; J: TRBJ2-3
CDR3: CASSLAPGGAGELFF; DNA: TGTGCCAGCAGCTTAGCCCCAGGTGGGGCCGGGGAGCTGTTTTTT; D: NA; V: TRBV7-3; size: many; J: TRBJ2-2
CDR3: CSASASGRGSTDTQYF; DNA: TGCAGTGCTAGTGCTAGCGGGAGGGGAAGCACAGATACGCAGTATTTT; D: TRBD2; V: TRBV20-1; size: many; J: TRBJ2-3
CDR3: CSAPEGGRNTQYF; DNA: TGCAGTGCCCCCGAGGGCGGGAGAAATACGCAGTATTTT; D: TRBD2; V: TRBV20-1; size: many; J: TRBJ2-3
CDR3: CASSLRTDTQYF; DNA: TGTGCCAGCAGTCTAAGGACAGATACGCAGTATTTT; D: NA; V: TRBV6-1; size: many; J: TRBJ2-3
CDR3: CSASQQRGVYGYTF; DNA: TGCAGTGCTAGCCAACAGAGGGGGGTCTATGGCTACACCTTC; D: NA; V: TRBV20-1; size: many; J: TRBJ1-2
CDR3: CATSPDGSTDTQYF; DNA: TGCGCCACAAGTCCAGACGGGAGCACAGATACGCAGTATTTT; D: NA; V: TRBV5-1; size: many; J: TRBJ2-3
CDR3: CASREGRGGGFGTDTQYF; DNA: TGTGCCAGCAGAGAGGGTAGGGGGGGCGGATTTGGGACAGATACGCAGTATTTT; D: NA; V: TRBV6-2/TRBV6-3; size: NA; J: TRBJ2-3
CDR3: CASSFSVNNEQLF; DNA: TGTGCCAGCAGCTTCAGCGTCAACAATGAGCAGCTCTTC; D: NA; V: TRBV7-3; size: many; J: TRBJ2-1